Shown below are 5 T cell receptor beta chains from a single sample sequenced in a study of blood T cell repertoires in COVID-19. Measured with immunoSEQ multiplex PCR; TCRdb has only the in-frame clones, and not every one. The profile shows 300,000 to 500,000 clones, around 87% of them singletons. Sequences were obtained from PBMCs or T cells enriched from blood (not recorded which). These receptors came from a woman in her 30s with acute COVID-19.

The V gene is TRBV27, the J gene TRBJ1-2, with D possibly matching TRBD1 (6 bases). This CDR3 is 19 amino acids long. Trimming took 7 bases from V and 2 from J, leaving 29 bases between them. Germline CDR1 MNHEY, CDR2 SMNVEV (reference sequence). The CDR3 bases are TGTGCCAGCAAGGCTAGATGGGGGCAGGAGAGGGTAGCGAACTATGGCTACACCTTC. Its protein product is CASKARWGQERVANYGYTF.

The genes are TRBV4-1 and TRBJ2-7; 10 bases align to TRBD1. This CDR3 is built from 15 residues. J was trimmed by 2 bases and V by 3 bases; bases with no gene match: 4. Germline loops: CDR1 MGHRA, CDR2 YSYEKL. The CDR3 reads CASSHPGQGAYEQYF. CDR3 nucleotides: TGCGCCAGCAGCCACCCAGGACAGGGGGCCTACGAGCAGTACTTC.

The genes are TRBV7-2 and TRBJ2-7; the D gene is possibly TRBD2 (6 bases). The V and J ends lost 3 bases and 3 bases respectively, with 9 bases between them. The germline CDR1 and CDR2 sequences are SGHTA and FQGNSA. This CDR3 is 13 amino acids long. CDR3 amino acids: CASSFGGVYEQYF. Written as DNA, the CDR3 is TGTGCCAGCAGCTTCGGGGGAGTCTACGAGCAGTACTTC.

This clone came up a few times. The chain recombines TRBV5-5 with TRBJ1-3; D gene uncertain. V lost 4 bases and J 6 bases, leaving 14 bases between the germline ends. Germline CDR1 SGHKS, CDR2 YYEKEE (reference sequence). The CDR3 covers 14 residues. Written as DNA, the CDR3 is TGTGCCAGCAGCCCCGGGTCTGGAGAAAACACCATATATTTT. Encoded protein: CASSPGSGENTIYF. Complete variable domain (other parts from reference TRBV5-5 and TRBJ1-3): DAGVTQSPTHLIKTRGQQVTLRCSPISGHKSVSWYQQVLGQGPQFIFQYYEKEERGRGNFPDRFSARQFPNYSSELNVNALLLGDSALYLCASSPGSGENTIYFGEGSWLTVV.

The chain carries TRBV9 and TRBJ2-2; 10 nucleotides match TRBD1. CDR1 is SGDLS and CDR2 is YYNGEE in the germline V gene. The J segment lost 7 bases and the V segment lost 0 bases, leaving 9 bases of the junction unmatched. This CDR3 is built from 17 residues. CDR3 in DNA: TGTGCCAGCAGCGTAGCCGGGACAGGGGCGATAGGCGGGGAGCTGTTTTTT. Amino acids: CASSVAGTGAIGGELFF.